The present T cell receptor beta chain was sequenced within a study of T cells in Graves' hyperthyroidism and ophthalmopathy. There were TCR beta CDR3 regions amplified from RNA transcripts. First-round RT-PCR of the TCR CDR3 relied on the HTBI primer set. TCRdb reprocessed the multiplex PCR reads with MiXCR, giving one entry per CDR3 protein. The sample has roughly 700,000 distinct CDR3 sequences, 30% to 40% seen once. CDR1 and CDR2 from the germline V gene are SGHAT and FQDESV (reference sequence). This CDR3 region has 13 residues. J lost 7 bases, V lost 11 bases, and 12 bases had no gene match. The chain has TRBV11-1 and TRBJ2-7, with 9 bases fitting TRBD1. The sequence derives from a woman between 40 and 50 years old with Graves' hyperthyroidism. Specimen: blood. The CDR3: CAAPPGQGIEQYF. As DNA, the CDR3 is TGTGCCGCACCGCCGGGACAGGGAATTGAGCAGTACTTC.